A selection of T cell receptor beta chains follows, all from one sample in a study of blood T cell repertoires in COVID-19. Profiling relied on immunoSEQ multiplex PCR, and the TCRdb table lists in-frame clones only, not all of them. The sample consists of about 370,000 clones, 85% to 90% of them appearing once. The sample was PBMCs or T cells enriched from blood (not recorded which). The receptors originated from a man younger than 35 who had recovered from COVID-19. CDR3s include the opening cysteine and the closing phenylalanine or tryptophan.

>TRBJ1-1|TRBV2
CASSEALQGTEAFF
>TRBJ1-2|TRBV6-5
CASSYGGGNNYGYTF
>TRBJ2-3|TRBV19
CASRPTSGSSTDTQYF
>TRBJ1-3|TRBV20-1
CSARGGNTIYF
>TRBJ2-5|TRBV20-1
CSATTSETQYF
>TRBJ2-7|TRBV27
CASSLRVGQVSSYEQYF
>TRBJ1-2|TRBV3-1/TRBV3-2
CASSQGSGYGYTF
>TRBJ1-2|TRBV7-9
CASSSNRAGYSSSGYTF
>TRBJ1-5|TRBV5-6
CASSEGPVRPQHF
>TRBJ1-5|TRBV30
CAWNAGQGSNQPQHF
>TRBJ2-1|TRBV7-9
CASSLVGTTGYEQFF
>TRBJ2-1|TRBV5-1
CASSLVEAGDGEQFF
>TRBJ2-5|TRBV5-4
CASSWYAGLQETQYF
>TRBJ1-4|TRBV10-3
CAISDTGSNEKLFF
>TRBJ1-4|TRBV2
CASSVRTEPNEKLFF
>TRBJ1-3|TRBV9
CASSVKTASGNTIYF
>TRBJ2-7|TRBV29-1
CSVVGTAFYEQYF
>TRBJ1-2|TRBV6-5
CASSYSKVTGSGYTF
>TRBJ2-2|TRBV7-2
CASSPTGLKISGELFF
>TRBJ2-1|TRBV5-5
CASSPLAGGFYNEQFF
>TRBJ2-3|TRBV7-6
CASSLTYTSTDTQYF
>TRBJ2-7|TRBV23-1
CASSHGGTGGTYEQYF
>TRBJ2-7|TRBV28
CASSLSGTGEREQYF
>TRBJ2-4|TRBV3-1/TRBV3-2
CASSQDSTIASGSGNIQYF
>TRBJ2-5|TRBV6-2/TRBV6-3
CASSLGVSGVLGTQYF
>TRBJ2-5|TRBV18
CASLERETSVGETQYF
>TRBJ2-3|TRBV27
CASSPTGLAADTQYF
>TRBJ2-5|TRBV4-1
CASSQEDRDKETQYF
>TRBJ1-3|TRBV7-8
CASSRDRGQGNTIYF
>TRBJ1-5|TRBV19
CASSIGGLNQPQHF
>TRBJ2-3|TRBV4-1
CASSQGLAGGDTQYF
>TRBJ1-5|TRBV5-1
CASSRQPDQPQHF
>TRBJ1-3|TRBV9
CASSVSIDTAGNTIYF
>TRBJ2-1|TRBV14
CASSQDWGRGSYNEQFF
>TRBJ2-5|TRBV7-6
CASSLVGQGMSQETQYF
>TRBJ1-3|TRBV7-9
CASMPLRSRSSGNTIYF
>TRBJ1-2|TRBV15
CATSRDREYGYTF
>TRBJ2-2|TRBV24-1
CATSGGQGPLDTGELFF
>TRBJ2-2|TRBV9
CASSAVQRGGKGELFF
>TRBJ1-4|TRBV3-1/TRBV3-2
CASSQSQNLNEKLFF
>TRBJ2-3|TRBV3-1/TRBV3-2
CASSQTLGGLTDTQYF
>TRBJ1-6|TRBV25-1
CASSEGGMGNSPLHF
>TRBJ2-5|TRBV4-2
CASSQGNGRATEAQYF
>TRBJ2-2|TRBV4-1
CASSQELLMNTGELFF
>TRBJ2-1|TRBV28
CASSLVGGNYNEQFF
>TRBJ2-2|TRBV7-7
CASSRGEDTGELFF
>TRBJ2-7|TRBV9
CATRRGESGRVAYEQYF
>TRBJ2-7|TRBV7-7
CASSLGSDSSYEQYF
>TRBJ2-3|TRBV7-8
CASSSPGGTQYF
>TRBJ2-6|TRBV6-4
CASSDQALGGANVLTF
>TRBJ1-5|TRBV2
CASSQTGISNQPQHF
>TRBJ2-7|TRBV5-4
CASSRPTGSYEQYF
>TRBJ2-7|TRBV27
CASSSGNSYEQYF
>TRBJ2-7|TRBV4-3
CASSQTGLGEQYF
>TRBJ2-2|TRBV4-1
CASSQDGRGTGELFF